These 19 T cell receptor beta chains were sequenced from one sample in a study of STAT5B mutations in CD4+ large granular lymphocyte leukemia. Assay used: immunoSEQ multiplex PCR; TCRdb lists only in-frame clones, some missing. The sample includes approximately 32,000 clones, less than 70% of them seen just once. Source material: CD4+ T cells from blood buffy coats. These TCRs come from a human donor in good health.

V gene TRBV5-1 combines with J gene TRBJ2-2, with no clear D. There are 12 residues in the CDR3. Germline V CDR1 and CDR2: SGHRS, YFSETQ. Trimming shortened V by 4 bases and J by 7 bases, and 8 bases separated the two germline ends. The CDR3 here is CASSQSVGELFF. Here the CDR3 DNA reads TGCGCCAGCAGCCAATCGGTCGGGGAGCTGTTTTTT.

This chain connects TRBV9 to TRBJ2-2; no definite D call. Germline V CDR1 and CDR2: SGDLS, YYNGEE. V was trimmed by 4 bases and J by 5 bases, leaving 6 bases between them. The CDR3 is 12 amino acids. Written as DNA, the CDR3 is TGTGCCAGCAGCCTCCAGACCGGGGAGCTGTTTTTT. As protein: CASSLQTGELFF.

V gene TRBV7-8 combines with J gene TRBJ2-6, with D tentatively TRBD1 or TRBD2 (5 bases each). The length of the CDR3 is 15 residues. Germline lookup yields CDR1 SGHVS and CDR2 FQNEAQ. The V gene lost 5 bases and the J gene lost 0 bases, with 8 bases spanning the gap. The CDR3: CASSRDPSGANVLTF. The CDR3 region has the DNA TGTGCCAGCAGCAGGGACCCCTCTGGGGCCAACGTCCTGACTTTC.

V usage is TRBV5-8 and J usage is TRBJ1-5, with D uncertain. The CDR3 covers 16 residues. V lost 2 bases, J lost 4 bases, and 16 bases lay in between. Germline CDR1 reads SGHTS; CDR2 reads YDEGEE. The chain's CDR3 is CASSLSLTSANQPQHF. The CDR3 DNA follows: TGTGCCAGCAGCTTAAGTTTGACGTCGGCTAATCAGCCCCAGCATTTT.

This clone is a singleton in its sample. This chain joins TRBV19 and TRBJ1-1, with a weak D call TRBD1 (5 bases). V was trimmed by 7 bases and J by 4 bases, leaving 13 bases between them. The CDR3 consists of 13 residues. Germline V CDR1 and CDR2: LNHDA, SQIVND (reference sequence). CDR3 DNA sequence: TGTGCCAGTATCGGGCAGGGAGGCACTGAAGCTTTCTTT. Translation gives CASIGQGGTEAFF. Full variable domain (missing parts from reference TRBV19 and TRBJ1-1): DGGITQSPKYLFRKEGQNVTLSCEQNLNHDAMYWYRQDPGQGLRLIYYSQIVNDFQKGDIAEGYSVSREKKESFPLTVTSAQKNPTAFYLCASIGQGGTEAFFGQGTRLTVV.

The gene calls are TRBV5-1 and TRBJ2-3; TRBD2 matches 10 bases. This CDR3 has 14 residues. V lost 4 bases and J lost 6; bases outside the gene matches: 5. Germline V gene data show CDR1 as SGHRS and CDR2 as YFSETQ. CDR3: CASSPGTSADTQYF. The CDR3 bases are TGCGCCAGCAGCCCCGGGACTAGCGCGGATACGCAGTATTTT.

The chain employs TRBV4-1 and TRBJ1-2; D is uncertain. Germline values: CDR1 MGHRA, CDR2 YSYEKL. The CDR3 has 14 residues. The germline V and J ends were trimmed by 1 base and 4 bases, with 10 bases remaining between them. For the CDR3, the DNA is TGCGCCAGCAGCCAAGGTCGGGTTGGCTATGGCTACACCTTC. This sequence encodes CASSQGRVGYGYTF.

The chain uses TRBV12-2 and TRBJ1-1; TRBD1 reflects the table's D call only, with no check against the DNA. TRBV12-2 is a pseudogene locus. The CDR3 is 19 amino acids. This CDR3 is CASRLEEDRGRLPPFEAFF. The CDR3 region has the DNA TGTGCAAGTCGCCTAGAAGAGGACAGGGGGCGTCTGCCGCCTTTTGAAGCTTTCTTT.

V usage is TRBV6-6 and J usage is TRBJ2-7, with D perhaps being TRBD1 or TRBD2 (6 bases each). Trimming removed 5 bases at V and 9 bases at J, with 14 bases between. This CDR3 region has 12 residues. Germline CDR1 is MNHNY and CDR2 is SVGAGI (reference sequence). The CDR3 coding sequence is TGTGCCAGCAGTGCGGAGGGGGAGGTGCAGTACTTC. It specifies CASSAEGEVQYF.

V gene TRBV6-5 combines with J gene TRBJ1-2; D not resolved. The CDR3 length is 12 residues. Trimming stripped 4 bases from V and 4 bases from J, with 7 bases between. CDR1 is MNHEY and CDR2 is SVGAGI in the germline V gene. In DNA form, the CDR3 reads TGTGCCAGCAGTTCCACCGCCTATGGCTACACCTTC. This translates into CASSSTAYGYTF.

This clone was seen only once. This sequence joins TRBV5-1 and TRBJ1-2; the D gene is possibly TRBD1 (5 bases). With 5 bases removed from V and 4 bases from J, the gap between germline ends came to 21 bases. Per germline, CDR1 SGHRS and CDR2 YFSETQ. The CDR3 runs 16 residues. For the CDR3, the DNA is TGCGCCAGCAGATCGACTGCAGCCCCAGGGCCCTATGGCTACACCTTC. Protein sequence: CASRSTAAPGPYGYTF. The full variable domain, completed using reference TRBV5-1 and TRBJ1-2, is KAGVTQTPRYLIKTRGQQVTLSCSPISGHRSVSWYQQTPGQGLQFLFEYFSETQRNKGNFPGRFSGRQFSNSRSEMNVSTLELGDSALYLCASRSTAAPGPYGYTFGSGTRLTVV.

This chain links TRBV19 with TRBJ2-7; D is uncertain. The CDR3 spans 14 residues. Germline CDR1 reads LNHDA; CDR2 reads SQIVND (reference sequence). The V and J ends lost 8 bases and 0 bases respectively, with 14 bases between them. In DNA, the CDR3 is TGTGCCAGTTGTGCTCTTAGGTCCTCCTACGAGCAGTACTTC. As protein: CASCALRSSYEQYF.

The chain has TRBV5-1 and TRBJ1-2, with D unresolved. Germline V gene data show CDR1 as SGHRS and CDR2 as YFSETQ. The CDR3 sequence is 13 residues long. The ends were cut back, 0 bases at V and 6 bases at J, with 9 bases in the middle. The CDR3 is CASSLGGGDGYTF. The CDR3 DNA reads TGCGCCAGCAGCTTGGGGGGAGGAGATGGCTACACCTTC.

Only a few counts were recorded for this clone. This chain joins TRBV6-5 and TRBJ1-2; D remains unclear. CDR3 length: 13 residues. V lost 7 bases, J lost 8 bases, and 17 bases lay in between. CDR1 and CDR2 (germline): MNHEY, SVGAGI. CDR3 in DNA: TGTGCCAGCACCTCACCTAGGACGGGGGGCTACACCTTC. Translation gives CASTSPRTGGYTF.

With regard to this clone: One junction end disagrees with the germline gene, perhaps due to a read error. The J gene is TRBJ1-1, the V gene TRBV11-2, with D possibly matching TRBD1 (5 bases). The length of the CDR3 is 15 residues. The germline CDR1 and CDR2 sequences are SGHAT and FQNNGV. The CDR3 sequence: CTRRGEGSQNTEAFF. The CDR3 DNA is TGCACCCGGAGGGGTGAGGGCAGCCAGAACACTGAAGCTTTCTTT.

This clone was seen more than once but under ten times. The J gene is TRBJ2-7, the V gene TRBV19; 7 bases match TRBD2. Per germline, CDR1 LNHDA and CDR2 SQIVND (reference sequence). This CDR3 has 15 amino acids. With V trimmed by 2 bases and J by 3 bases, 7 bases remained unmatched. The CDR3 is CASSIRGGGNYEQYF. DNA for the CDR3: TGTGCCAGTAGTATAAGGGGCGGGGGAAACTACGAGCAGTACTTC.

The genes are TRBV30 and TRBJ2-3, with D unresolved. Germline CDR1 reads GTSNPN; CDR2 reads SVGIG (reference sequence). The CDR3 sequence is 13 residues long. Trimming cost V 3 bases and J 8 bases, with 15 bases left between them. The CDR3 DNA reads TGTGCCTGGAGCCCCGGACCTGTCGGTACGCAGTATTTT. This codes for CAWSPGPVGTQYF.

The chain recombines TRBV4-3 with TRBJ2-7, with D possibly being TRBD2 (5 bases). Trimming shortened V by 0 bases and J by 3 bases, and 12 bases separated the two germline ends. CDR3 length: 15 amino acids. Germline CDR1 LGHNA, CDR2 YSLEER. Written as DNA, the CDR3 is TGCGCCAGCAGCCAAGAGTGGAGGAACTACTACGAGCAGTACTTC. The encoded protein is CASSQEWRNYYEQYF.

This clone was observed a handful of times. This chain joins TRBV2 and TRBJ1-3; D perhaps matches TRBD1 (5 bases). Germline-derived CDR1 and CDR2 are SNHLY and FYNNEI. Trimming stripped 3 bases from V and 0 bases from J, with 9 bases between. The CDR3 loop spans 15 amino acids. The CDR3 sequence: CASSEGRASGNTIYF. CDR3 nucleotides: TGTGCCAGCAGTGAGGGCAGGGCCTCTGGAAACACCATATATTTT.